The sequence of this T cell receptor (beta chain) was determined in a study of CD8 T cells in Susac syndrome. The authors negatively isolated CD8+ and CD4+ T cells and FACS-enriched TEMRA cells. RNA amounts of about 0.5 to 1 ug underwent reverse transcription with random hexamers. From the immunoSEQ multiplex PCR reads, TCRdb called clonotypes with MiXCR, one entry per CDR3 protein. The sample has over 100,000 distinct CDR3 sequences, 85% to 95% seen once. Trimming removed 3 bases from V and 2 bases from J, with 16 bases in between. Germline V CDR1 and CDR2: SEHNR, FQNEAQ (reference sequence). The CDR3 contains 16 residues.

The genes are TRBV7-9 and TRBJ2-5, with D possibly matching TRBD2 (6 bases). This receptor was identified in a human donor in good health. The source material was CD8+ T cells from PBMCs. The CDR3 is CASSLGDSDFQETQYF. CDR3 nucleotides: TGTGCCAGCAGCTTGGGGGACTCGGACTTTCAAGAGACCCAGTACTTC.